A single sample gave rise to the 13 T cell receptor beta chains below, sequenced in a study of identical twins. MiXCR, run by TCRdb on the 5' RACE reads, gives a single entry per CDR3 protein. The sample shows hundreds of thousands of distinct CDR3 sequences, about 18% of them seen only once. These records were also assigned to another study, of T cells expressing NK-cell markers.

The source material was PBMCs. These receptor sequences come from a young woman in good health.

The chain is built from TRBV12-3 or TRBV12-4 and TRBJ2-5, with TRBD1 as a possible D gene (5 bases). V lost 7 bases and J lost 0, with 12 bases in between. The CDR3 spans 14 residues. The CDR3 is CASTQGLDQETQYF. In nucleotides, the CDR3 is TGTGCCAGCACCCAGGGTTTGGACCAAGAGACCCAGTACTTC.

This clonotype was counted between two and nine times. V gene TRBV30 combines with J gene TRBJ2-1, with D perhaps TRBD1 or TRBD2 (5 bases each). Trimming pared 0 bases from V and 1 base from J, leaving 10 bases between. Germline CDR1 is GTSNPN and CDR2 is SVGIG (reference sequence). The CDR3 totals 15 residues. CDR3 in amino acids: CAWSVVGRSYNEQFF. In DNA form, the CDR3 reads TGTGCCTGGAGTGTGGTGGGACGGTCCTACAATGAGCAGTTCTTC. Full variable domain (missing parts from reference TRBV30 and TRBJ2-1): SQTIHQWPATLVQPVGSPLSLECTVEGTSNPNLYWYRQAAGRGLQLLFYSVGIGQISSEVPQNLSASRPQDRQFILSSKKLLLSDSGFYLCAWSVVGRSYNEQFFGPGTRLTVL.

This clonotype was counted only a few times. The chain recombines TRBV6-1 with TRBJ1-1; D might be TRBD1 (6 bases). V lost 6 bases and J 2 bases, leaving 19 bases between the germline ends. The V gene's germline CDR1 is MNHNS and CDR2 SASEGT. The CDR3 length is 16 residues. CDR3 in amino acids: CASSLHRDWANTEAFF. For the CDR3, the DNA is TGTGCCAGCAGCCTCCACAGGGATTGGGCAAACACTGAAGCTTTCTTT.

The rearrangement joins TRBV10-2 to TRBJ2-5; the match to TRBD2 covers 9 bases. The CDR3 is made up of 17 amino acids. Trimming took 6 bases from V and 0 from J; bases not matched to a gene: 11. Germline V gene sequence: CDR1 WSHSY, CDR2 SAAADI. DNA for the CDR3: TGCGCCAGCAGAGGGGTAGCGGGGGAGGTCAACCAAGAGACCCAGTACTTC. Protein: CASRGVAGEVNQETQYF.

This clonotype was counted a few times. J is TRBJ2-1 and V is TRBV5-1; tentatively, D is TRBD2 (6 bases). Germline V CDR1 and CDR2: SGHRS, YFSETQ. V was cut by 3 bases and J by 2 bases, with 18 bases left in between. This CDR3 spans 17 amino acids. The CDR3 here is CASSWANAGITYNEQFF. CDR3 coding DNA: TGCGCCAGCAGCTGGGCTAATGCGGGGATTACCTACAATGAGCAGTTCTTC.

V is TRBV5-1 and J is TRBJ2-1; D gene ambiguous. Germline loops: CDR1 SGHRS, CDR2 YFSETQ. CDR3 length: 13 amino acids. V was pared by 0 bases and J by 10 bases, with 11 bases between. The CDR3 DNA reads as TGCGCCAGCAGCTTGGAGCCTCCCGGGGAGCAGTTCTTC. Protein sequence: CASSLEPPGEQFF.

The V call is TRBV5-1, the J call TRBJ1-1; no reliable D call. Trimming pared 7 bases from V and 3 bases from J, leaving 16 bases between. Per germline, CDR1 SGHRS and CDR2 YFSETQ. The CDR3 extends over 14 amino acids. DNA for the CDR3: TGCGCCAGCGGCCGCGACTTGAGAGACACTGAAGCTTTCTTT. As protein: CASGRDLRDTEAFF.

V usage is TRBV12-3 or TRBV12-4 and J usage is TRBJ1-1, with a weak D call TRBD1 (5 bases). The V end was cut by 5 bases, the J end by 11 bases, with 15 bases between. The CDR3 consists of 12 residues. The CDR3: CASSVDRRDAFF. CDR3 bases: TGTGCCAGCAGTGTGGACCGGCGGGACGCTTTCTTT.

In this sample, this clonotype turned up many times. Germline is not matched at one junction end, which may reflect a read error. V is TRBV5-1 and J is TRBJ2-1; TRBD2 agrees at 9 bases. The CDR3 sequence is 14 residues long. CDR1 is SGHRS, CDR2 YFSETQ, per germline. Written as DNA, the CDR3 is TGTGCCAGCAGGCTAGCGGGATCATACAATGAGCAGTTCTTC. Amino acids: CASRLAGSYNEQFF.

The chain joins TRBV12-3 or TRBV12-4 to TRBJ2-1; TRBD2 matches at 8 bases. The CDR3 loop spans 17 amino acids. With V trimmed by 1 base and J by 7 bases, 12 bases remained unmatched. The CDR3 reads CASSLESGLAGRNEQFF. CDR3 DNA sequence: TGTGCCAGCAGTTTAGAAAGCGGCCTAGCGGGCAGGAATGAGCAGTTCTTC.

This clonotype has a handful of counts. In DNA form, the CDR3 reads TGCAGTGTCGTTTCTGGACGTGTAAGAATGGGGGAGCAGTACTTC. Translation: CSVVSGRVRMGEQYF. J is TRBJ2-7 and V is TRBV20-1; no clear D gene. The CDR3 totals 15 residues. Germline lookup yields CDR1 DFQATT and CDR2 SNEGSKA (reference sequence). Trimming removed 7 bases at V and 7 bases at J, with 26 bases between.

This chain connects TRBV19 to TRBJ1-2, with 9 bases matching TRBD1. Germline values: CDR1 LNHDA, CDR2 SQIVND (reference sequence). J was trimmed by 1 base and V by 9 bases; bases with no gene match: 24. This CDR3 comprises 20 residues. The CDR3: CARGSAAGGTGLTINYGYTF. The CDR3 bases are TGTGCCAGGGGAAGTGCCGCCGGTGGGACAGGGCTTACCATTAACTATGGCTACACCTTC.

This clonotype appeared a few times. The J gene is TRBJ2-5, the V gene TRBV12-3 or TRBV12-4, with D uncertain. This CDR3 spans 12 amino acids. The V gene lost 6 bases and the J gene lost 5 bases, with 10 bases spanning the gap. The CDR3 protein is CASSLTTETQYF. The CDR3, as DNA: TGTGCCAGCAGCCTTACAACGGAGACCCAGTACTTC.